A single sample gave rise to the 32 T cell receptor beta chains below, sequenced in a study of radiotherapy plus CTLA-4 blockade in lung cancer. Generated by immunoSEQ multiplex PCR, the TCRdb table keeps only in-frame clones and is missing some. The sample contains roughly 120,000 clones, 70% to 85% of which appear only once. This specimen consisted of peripheral blood, obtained from a patient treated with radiotherapy plus ipilimumab. The receptors derive from a human donor with non-small cell lung cancer that progressed on radiotherapy plus ipilimumab. Some clones in this sample may be carry-over from other donors' samples.

J is TRBJ1-1 and V is TRBV2; D is undetermined. Germline CDR1 reads SNHLY; CDR2 reads FYNNEI. The V end was cut by 3 bases, the J end by 5 bases, with 10 bases between. The CDR3 contains 13 residues. DNA for the CDR3: TGTGCCAGCAGTGACGAAGGAGGGACTGAAGCTTTCTTT. Amino acids: CASSDEGGTEAFF.

The gene calls are TRBV25-1 and TRBJ1-2, with D maybe TRBD1 (6 bases). V was shortened by 6 bases and J by 2 bases, with 10 bases between the two germline ends. This CDR3 has 13 residues. Per the germline V gene, CDR1 is MGHDK and CDR2 is SYGVNS. As DNA, the CDR3 is TGTGCCAGCAGACGGGGGCTCAACTATGGCTACACCTTC. Protein: CASRRGLNYGYTF.

This clone was recorded a few times. The chain couples TRBV5-1 to TRBJ2-1, with TRBD2 as a possible D gene (6 bases). Germline CDR1 is SGHRS and CDR2 is YFSETQ. CDR3 length: 14 amino acids. V lost 1 base and J 4 bases, leaving 9 bases between the germline ends. The CDR3 reads CASSLSGGYNEQFF. The CDR3 DNA is TGCGCCAGCAGCTTGTCTGGGGGGTACAATGAGCAGTTCTTC.

J is TRBJ1-1 and V is TRBV18; 7 bases match TRBD1. The CDR3 sequence is 16 residues long. Trimming at V came to 6 bases and at J to 2 bases, leaving 12 bases not matched to a gene. Germline lookup yields CDR1 KGHSH and CDR2 LQKENI. This chain's CDR3 is CASSSSQGQTNTEAFF. The CDR3 bases are TGTGCCAGCTCCTCAAGCCAGGGACAGACTAACACTGAAGCTTTCTTT.

The chain joins TRBV18 to TRBJ2-7, with D possibly called TRBD1 or TRBD2 (6 bases each). The CDR3 length is 15 residues. The V gene lost 2 bases and the J gene lost 2 bases, with 13 bases spanning the gap. Germline CDR1 KGHSH, CDR2 LQKENI. CDR3 nucleotide sequence: TGTGCCAGCTCACCAGTCGAGGGGGGAACCTACGAGCAGTACTTC. This translates into CASSPVEGGTYEQYF. The full variable domain, completed using reference TRBV18 and TRBJ2-7, is NAGVMQNPRHLVRRRGQEARLRCSPMKGHSHVYWYRQLPEEGLKFMVYLQKENIIDESGMPKERFSAEFPKEGPSILRIQQVVRGDSAAYFCASSPVEGGTYEQYFGPGTRLTVT.

The gene calls are TRBV11-2 and TRBJ2-2, with 11 positions matching TRBD2. After removal of 6 bases from V and 4 bases from J, the junction contained 7 bases not matched to a gene. The CDR3 has 16 amino acids. The germline V gene encodes CDR1 SGHAT and CDR2 FQNNGV. The CDR3 DNA reads as TGTGCCAGCAGTCCACTAGCGGGGGTATTCACCGGGGAGCTGTTTTTT. It translates to CASSPLAGVFTGELFF.

The chain couples TRBV5-1 to TRBJ2-7; no clear D. The CDR3 runs 14 residues. V was cut by 4 bases and J by 3 bases, with 14 bases left in between. Germline values: CDR1 SGHRS, CDR2 YFSETQ. CDR3 region: CASSLRTMSYEQYF. In DNA form, the CDR3 reads TGCGCCAGCAGCCTAAGGACGATGAGCTACGAGCAGTACTTC.

The rearrangement uses TRBV29-1 and TRBJ1-2; D is undetermined. The CDR3 covers 12 residues. Between the trimmed V and J ends, which lost 7 bases and 6 bases, there was a span of 15 bases. Germline V gene lookup returns CDR1 SQVTM and CDR2 ANQGSEA. The CDR3 sequence: CSAVVRMDGYTF. DNA of the CDR3: TGCAGCGCGGTCGTGAGGATGGATGGCTACACCTTC.

This rearrangement joins TRBV7-2 to TRBJ2-2; maybe TRBD2 (6 bases). Per germline, CDR1 SGHTA and CDR2 FQGNSA. Trimming took 1 base from V and 5 from J, leaving 14 bases between them. The CDR3 extends over 16 amino acids. CDR3 coding DNA: TGTGCCAGCAGCTTAGGCTACCGTCGGGAGACCGGGGAGCTGTTTTTT. Its protein is CASSLGYRRETGELFF.

The gene calls are TRBV4-1 and TRBJ1-2; TRBD1 might be the D (6 bases). CDR1 is MGHRA, CDR2 YSYEKL, per germline. Trimming took 3 bases from V and 4 from J, leaving 15 bases between them. The CDR3 sequence is 15 residues long. The CDR3 loop is CASSHPDRPLYGYTF. In nucleotides, the CDR3 is TGCGCCAGCAGCCACCCAGACAGGCCGCTCTATGGCTACACCTTC.

This clone came up a few times. The rearrangement uses TRBV5-3 and TRBJ2-7; possibly TRBD1 for D (6 bases). TRBV5-3 is an open reading frame whose function is uncertain. Trimming pared 10 bases from V and 5 bases from J, leaving 19 bases between. The CDR3 totals 13 residues. CDR3 region: CARPTGGSDEQYF. For the CDR3, the DNA is TGTGCCCGACCGACAGGAGGCAGCGACGAGCAGTACTTC.

V gene TRBV28 combines with J gene TRBJ2-7; weak D call: TRBD1 (5 bases). The V and J ends lost 9 bases and 3 bases respectively, with 12 bases between them. CDR1 and CDR2 from the germline V gene are MDHEN and SYDVKM. This CDR3 region has 12 residues. The CDR3 sequence: CASYRQGYEQYF. The CDR3 nucleotides read TGTGCCAGTTACCGCCAGGGCTACGAGCAGTACTTC.

J is TRBJ2-7 and V is TRBV5-1; the D call may be TRBD1 or TRBD2 (5 bases each). This CDR3 spans 14 amino acids. Germline loops: CDR1 SGHRS, CDR2 YFSETQ. Trimming shortened V by 3 bases and J by 4 bases, and 14 bases separated the two germline ends. CDR3 residues: CASSSGTAPYEQYF. Here the CDR3 DNA reads TGCGCCAGCAGCTCTGGGACGGCTCCTTACGAGCAGTACTTC.

This chain joins TRBV2 and TRBJ2-1; 12 positions match TRBD1. The CDR3 sequence is 15 residues long. After removal of 6 bases from V and 2 bases from J, the junction contained 2 bases not matched to a gene. Germline assignment: CDR1 SNHLY and CDR2 FYNNEI. DNA for the CDR3: TGTGCCAGCAGCGGGACAGGGGGCACCTACAATGAGCAGTTCTTC. This translates into CASSGTGGTYNEQFF.

This sequence joins TRBV27 and TRBJ2-7, with D possibly TRBD1 on 7 matching bases. The germline V gene has CDR1 MNHEY and CDR2 SMNVEV (reference sequence). The CDR3 covers 17 residues. V lost 6 bases, J lost 2 bases, and 23 bases lay in between. As DNA, the CDR3 is TGTGCCAGCAGCCAAGGGCGGAGGGACAGTGTTGCCTACGAGCAGTACTTC. Translated: CASSQGRRDSVAYEQYF.

The chain links TRBV5-1 to TRBJ2-6, with no clear D. Trimming removed 1 base at V and 1 base at J, with 9 bases between. CDR1 is SGHRS and CDR2 is YFSETQ in the germline V gene. The CDR3 consists of 16 residues. For the CDR3, the DNA is TGCGCCAGCAGCTTGTCGCTCGGTTCTGGGGCCAACGTCCTGACTTTC. Protein sequence: CASSLSLGSGANVLTF. Drawing the rest from reference TRBV5-1 and TRBJ2-6, the complete variable domain is KAGVTQTPRYLIKTRGQQVTLSCSPISGHRSVSWYQQTPGQGLQFLFEYFSETQRNKGNFPGRFSGRQFSNSRSEMNVSTLELGDSALYLCASSLSLGSGANVLTFGAGSRLTVL.

The genes are TRBV28 and TRBJ1-3, with 7 bases identical to TRBD1. The junction had 15 bases not matched to a gene; V was cut back by 4 bases and J by 0 bases. CDR1 and CDR2 from the germline V gene are MDHEN and SYDVKM. The CDR3 covers 19 residues. CDR3 sequence: CASSSRQGFRSLSGNTIYF. DNA of the CDR3: TGTGCCAGCAGTTCTCGACAGGGATTCCGCTCTCTCTCTGGAAACACCATATATTTT.

The V and J genes are TRBV6-5 and TRBJ2-2; 10 nucleotides agree with TRBD2. The germline V gene encodes CDR1 MNHEY and CDR2 SVGAGI. Trimming at V came to 0 bases and at J to 6 bases, leaving 1 base not matched to a gene. This CDR3 region has 15 residues. In nucleotides, the CDR3 is TGTGCCAGCAGTTACTCTAGCGGGGGGCCCGGGGAGCTGTTTTTT. Amino acids: CASSYSSGGPGELFF.

This clone was seen a single time. The chain links TRBV5-1 to TRBJ2-3; 11 bases map to TRBD2. In germline, CDR1 is SGHRS, CDR2 YFSETQ. CDR3 size: 18 residues. V gave up 3 bases and J gave up 6 bases; unmatched junction bases: 15. CDR3 in DNA: TGCGCCAGCAGCTCCGAATCTATTAGCGGGGGGGCCTCGGATACGCAGTATTTT. It encodes CASSSESISGGASDTQYF.

The chain recombines TRBV9 with TRBJ2-1; no reliable D call. CDR3 length: 12 amino acids. The germline V gene has CDR1 SGDLS and CDR2 YYNGEE. Between the trimmed V and J ends, which lost 4 bases and 8 bases, there was a span of 10 bases. CDR3 sequence (DNA): TGTGCCAGCAGCACCCGAGTCGATGAGCAGTTCTTC. It translates to CASSTRVDEQFF.

This chain uses TRBV5-4 with TRBJ1-4; possible D gene TRBD1, 5 bases. The CDR3 extends over 14 amino acids. CDR1 and CDR2 (germline): SGHNT, YYREEE (reference sequence). V shed 5 bases and J shed 4 bases, with 12 bases lying between them. This CDR3 is CASSFDSINEKLFF. The DNA for the CDR3 is TGTGCCAGCAGTTTCGACAGTATTAATGAAAAACTGTTTTTT.

V and J are TRBV28 and TRBJ2-7; 11 nucleotides agree with TRBD1. Germline CDR1 reads MDHEN; CDR2 reads SYDVKM. V lost 4 bases and J lost 6; bases outside the gene matches: 5. This CDR3 region has 14 residues. CDR3 loop: CASSSPGTGGEQYF. CDR3 sequence (DNA): TGTGCCAGCAGTTCCCCCGGGACAGGGGGCGAGCAGTACTTC.

This rearrangement joins TRBV7-6 to TRBJ2-1; D gene ambiguous. The V gene's germline CDR1 is SGHVS and CDR2 FNYEAQ. The CDR3 runs to 14 residues. Trimming shortened V by 9 bases and J by 5 bases, and 17 bases separated the two germline ends. As DNA, the CDR3 is TGTGCCAGACCGACGCAATATATCAACAATGAGCAGTTCTTC. This codes for CARPTQYINNEQFF.

The chain recombines TRBV6-1 with TRBJ1-6; unclear D gene. V lost 0 bases and J lost 8, with 5 bases in between. Per the germline V gene, CDR1 is MNHNS and CDR2 is SASEGT. CDR3 length equals 13 residues. This CDR3 is CASSEARYSPLHF. As DNA, the CDR3 is TGTGCCAGCAGTGAAGCCCGTTATTCACCCCTCCACTTT.

The CDR3 DNA is TGTGCCAGCAGCAATTCGGAGGGCGGGGAGCTGTTTTTT. Protein: CASSNSEGGELFF. This sequence joins TRBV27 and TRBJ2-2; possible D gene TRBD2, 6 bases. Trimming removed 6 bases from V and 7 bases from J, with 12 bases in between. The CDR3 totals 13 residues. Germline V lookup: CDR1 MNHEY, CDR2 SMNVEV (reference sequence).

This chain connects TRBV6-5 to TRBJ1-6, with D maybe TRBD1 (5 bases). Germline V gene sequence: CDR1 MNHEY, CDR2 SVGAGI. V lost 2 bases, J lost 6 bases, and 11 bases lay in between. The CDR3 has 15 residues. DNA of the CDR3: TGTGCCAGCAGTTACCGAGGGGCAAGTAATTCACCCCTCCACTTT. It encodes CASSYRGASNSPLHF.

In regard to this clone: The junction differs from germline at one of its ends, possibly a read error. The chain links TRBV19 to TRBJ1-3, with D uncertain. Germline CDR1 and CDR2: LNHDA and SQIVND (reference sequence). The CDR3 sequence is 14 residues long. The CDR3 here is CASSIVPPGSTIYF. For the CDR3, the DNA is TGTGCCAGTAGTATAGTACCTCCTGGAAGCACCATATATTTT.

Only one count was recorded for this clone. Here the CDR3 DNA reads TGTGCCAGCAGCTTAGGTGACAGCCTAAACTATGGCTACACCTTC. It encodes CASSLGDSLNYGYTF. The rearrangement uses TRBV5-5 and TRBJ1-2; D is perhaps TRBD1 (5 bases). Germline CDR1 reads SGHKS; CDR2 reads YYEKEE (reference sequence). The CDR3 length is 15 residues. V was trimmed by 2 bases and J by 2 bases, leaving 13 bases between them.

This chain links TRBV5-6 with TRBJ2-7, with TRBD1 matching over 8 bases. CDR1 SGHDT and CDR2 YYEEEE come from the germline V gene. J gave up 3 bases and V 3 bases, and 11 bases lay outside the gene matches. This CDR3 region has 16 residues. CDR3 region: CASSSGQGRIVYEQYF. The CDR3 nucleotides are TGTGCCAGCAGCTCTGGACAGGGAAGAATAGTCTACGAGCAGTACTTC.

V gene TRBV2 combines with J gene TRBJ2-3, with D possibly being TRBD1 (5 bases). The CDR3 is 12 residues long. Germline values: CDR1 SNHLY, CDR2 FYNNEI. Deletions cut 8 bases from V and 7 bases from J, with 13 bases between. The CDR3 bases are TGTGCCAGCCGGGCAGGACATAATACGCAGTATTTT. Protein: CASRAGHNTQYF.

This chain connects TRBV5-1 to TRBJ2-3, with TRBD2 matching over 13 bases. CDR3 length equals 17 residues. CDR1 and CDR2 (germline): SGHRS, YFSETQ. V shed 0 bases and J 2 bases; nucleotides not matched to a gene: 3. The CDR3 DNA reads as TGCGCCAGCAGCTTGGGACTAGCGGGGGGCTACACAGATACGCAGTATTTT. Translating it yields CASSLGLAGGYTDTQYF.

The chain links TRBV9 to TRBJ1-2; 8 bases map to TRBD1. V gave up 3 bases and J gave up 3 bases; unmatched junction bases: 10. This CDR3 has 16 residues. The germline CDR1 and CDR2 sequences are SGDLS and YYNGEE. In nucleotides, the CDR3 is TGTGCCAGCAGCGCAAGATCCAGGGGGCTTGACTATGGCTACACCTTC. Protein sequence: CASSARSRGLDYGYTF.